The 21 T cell receptor beta chains listed next were all sequenced from one sample in a study of monozygotic twins with inflammatory bowel disease. TCRdb re-called the 5' RACE reads, yielding one record per CDR3 amino acid sequence without DNA. The data include a few hundred thousand distinct CDR3 sequences; the top ten clones carry 2.6%. Input material: blood. The receptors were sampled from a human donor with ulcerative colitis or Crohn's disease, or a healthy co-twin of an affected twin (not recorded which).

V and J are TRBV27 and TRBJ1-5; with no DNA, the TCRdb D assignment of TRBD1 cannot be verified. This CDR3 is built from 15 residues. Germline CDR1 MNHEY, CDR2 SMNVEV (reference sequence). The CDR3: CASSRSTGAGQPQHF.

This sequence joins TRBV5-1 and TRBJ1-4; as DNA is missing, the TRBD1 call by TCRdb cannot be tested. Germline CDR1 is SGHRS and CDR2 is YFSETQ. This CDR3 has 15 amino acids. CDR3 loop: CASSTTGGVGEKLFF.

The chain couples TRBV4-1 to TRBJ1-2; TCRdb reports TRBD1, a call that lacks DNA to check it against. The CDR3 loop spans 13 amino acids. Germline CDR1 MGHRA, CDR2 YSYEKL. CDR3 loop: CASSPGQTYGYTF.

The rearrangement joins TRBV6-1 to TRBJ2-7; TCRdb lists TRBD1, though no DNA is available to test this call. CDR1 MNHNS and CDR2 SASEGT come from the germline V gene. The CDR3 is 15 residues long. The CDR3 here is CASIPRGGHPYEQYF.

This chain connects TRBV29-1 to TRBJ2-1. The CDR3 totals 15 residues. Germline V CDR1 and CDR2: SQVTM, ANQGSEA. This CDR3 is CSVEDGVGTYNEQFF.

The gene calls are TRBV27 and TRBJ2-1; TCRdb designates TRBD2, a call that cannot be tested without DNA. Germline V gene data show CDR1 as MNHEY and CDR2 as SMNVEV (reference sequence). CDR3 size: 18 residues. The CDR3 sequence is CASSLFRPSGGAENEQFF.

This chain links TRBV6-2 or TRBV6-3 with TRBJ1-5. This CDR3 contains 20 residues. Germline assignment: CDR1 MNHEY and CDR2 SVGEGT. The CDR3 protein is CASSYSTFDLGLGSNQPQHF.

This chain links TRBV9 with TRBJ2-7. CDR1 is SGDLS, CDR2 YYNGEE, per germline. The CDR3 sequence is 13 residues long. The CDR3 reads CASSPDINPEQYF.

V usage is TRBV12-3 or TRBV12-4 and J usage is TRBJ1-1; TCRdb proposes TRBD1, but this gene call is untestable without DNA. The CDR3 consists of 14 residues. This chain's CDR3 is CASSLGGQVIEAFF.

The rearrangement uses TRBV20-1 and TRBJ2-3; there is no DNA to check the TCRdb D call of TRBD2. This CDR3 has 14 amino acids. CDR1 is DFQATT and CDR2 is SNEGSKA in the germline V gene (reference sequence). This CDR3 reads CSAQAGGFTDTQYF.

The chain is built from TRBV5-1 and TRBJ1-1; TCRdb calls TRBD1, which cannot be checked without DNA. The CDR3 totals 16 residues. CDR1 SGHRS and CDR2 YFSETQ come from the germline V gene. CDR3 protein: CASSARQGAYHTEAFF. The whole variable domain, remainder taken from reference TRBV5-1 and TRBJ1-1, is KAGVTQTPRYLIKTRGQQVTLSCSPISGHRSVSWYQQTPGQGLQFLFEYFSETQRNKGNFPGRFSGRQFSNSRSEMNVSTLELGDSALYLCASSARQGAYHTEAFFGQGTRLTVV.

The V and J genes are TRBV5-1 and TRBJ1-1. Per the germline V gene, CDR1 is SGHRS and CDR2 is YFSETQ. The CDR3 covers 15 residues. CDR3: CASSLGLQNIPEAFF.

This rearrangement joins TRBV28 to TRBJ2-1; TCRdb picks TRBD1, but there is no DNA to check that call. Germline V lookup: CDR1 MDHEN, CDR2 SYDVKM. This CDR3 has 18 amino acids. CDR3 region: CASSLTGWGKSLYNEQFF.

The chain's CDR3 is CASSFDRQGRNGYTF. J is TRBJ1-2 and V is TRBV6-5; TCRdb selects TRBD1, and the lack of DNA leaves this call unchecked. CDR3 length equals 15 residues. Germline CDR1 is MNHEY and CDR2 is SVGAGI.

The rearrangement uses TRBV11-2 and TRBJ2-7; TCRdb's assignment of TRBD1 cannot be checked, as there is no DNA. The CDR3 is made up of 14 amino acids. The germline V gene has CDR1 SGHAT and CDR2 FQNNGV. Here the CDR3 reads CASSLGLGSYEQYF.

The chain recombines TRBV6-1 with TRBJ1-2; as DNA is missing, the TRBD1 call by TCRdb cannot be tested. Germline V gene lookup returns CDR1 MNHNS and CDR2 SASEGT. The CDR3 runs 14 residues. The CDR3 is CASTLRTGVYGYTF.

The rearrangement links TRBV11-3 to TRBJ1-3. Germline CDR1 SGHNT, CDR2 YENEEA. This CDR3 spans 13 amino acids. The CDR3 region is CASSPDSGNTIYF.

The chain uses TRBV12-3 or TRBV12-4 and TRBJ2-7; TCRdb's D gene call, TRBD1, goes unchecked for lack of DNA. The CDR3 is made up of 16 amino acids. The CDR3: CASSLGPGTGGNEQYF.

CDR3 sequence: CASSYFIYEQYF. The J gene is TRBJ2-7, the V gene TRBV6-2 or TRBV6-3. CDR3 length: 12 residues. CDR1 and CDR2 from the germline V gene are MNHEY and SVGEGT.

The chain employs TRBV7-9 and TRBJ2-3. Germline V lookup: CDR1 SEHNR, CDR2 FQNEAQ (reference sequence). The CDR3 has 15 amino acids. This chain's CDR3 is CASSLIFGSTDTQYF.

The chain employs TRBV12-3 or TRBV12-4 and TRBJ2-2; TCRdb reports TRBD1, a call that lacks DNA to check it against. The CDR3 contains 13 residues. The CDR3 is CASSWDRAGELFF.